The present TCR beta chain was sequenced within a study of shared clonotypes between healthy human individuals. Study-wide findings and caveats: Relative to their counterparts shared across all four donors, non-shared clonotypes exhibited diminished generation probabilities. Naive subsets typically showed greater estimated richness than memory subsets.

There are 15 residues in the CDR3. The trim removed 6 bases at V and 2 bases at J, leaving 8 bases unmatched. Per germline, CDR1 SGHTA and CDR2 FQGTGA. A CD45RA+ naive subset and a CD45RA-negative memory subset were split from CD4+ cells. Once extracted for a subset, genomic DNA was divided evenly among several immunoSEQ plates. The protocol was immunoSEQ multiplex PCR, while the TCRdb copy is restricted to in-frame clones and leaves out a portion. The repertoire holds around 980,000 clones, with more than 75% as singletons. About this clone itself: The antigen is undetermined.

This chain uses TRBV7-3 with TRBJ2-7, with 9 nucleotides matching TRBD1. This receptor was taken from a man between 18 and 35 years old in good health. Some clones in this sample may be carry-over from other donors' samples. Sequencing was carried out using memory CD4+ T cells from PBMCs. Subset: CD45RA-negative fraction. The CDR3: CASSISGQGPYEQYF. In DNA form, the CDR3 reads TGTGCCAGCAGTATATCGGGACAGGGCCCCTACGAGCAGTACTTC.